Listed below are T cell receptor beta chains from one sample, sequenced in a study of regulatory and conventional T cells in RAG deficiency. Generated by immunoSEQ multiplex PCR, the TCRdb table keeps only in-frame clones and is missing some. The data hold roughly 29,000 clones, with 90% to 95% observed a single time. These sequences were also reported in another study, on regulatory T cells.

Sequencing input: Tregs sorted from blood. These receptors were collected from a human donor in good health. Each CDR3 is given with its conserved first and last residue. The order of the fields is V gene, CDR3 length, CDR3 protein.

TRBV2	12	CASSENRGGYTF
TRBV28	14	CAIGQGVLSTEAFF
TRBV5-6	14	CASRRTTHTDTQYF
TRBV6-6	16	CASSYTQTGGDYGYTF
TRBV6-1	12	CASSLSRNEQFF
TRBV9	16	CASSVGGGLAKNIQYF
TRBV4-2	16	CASSQGSDRAGYGYTF
TRBV19	14	CASGLAPITGELFF
TRBV11-2	12	CASSPLGHEQFF
TRBV28	15	CASTPEGIQRAEAFF
TRBV2	15	CASSGGTGGNQPQHF
TRBV6-6	13	CASRAGGSYEQYF
TRBV5-5	11	CASSPGTSAFF
TRBV18	14	CASSPGTGTYEQYF
TRBV6-1	14	CASSEVARSLPQHF
TRBV6-1	19	CASSVNSGFPYSSGNTIYF
TRBV7-2	16	CASSRLTGGNTGELFF
TRBV7-9	16	CASSQQRSLAGETQYF
TRBV7-2	14	CASSLNRAGHNQFF
TRBV9	12	CASVGQGHGYTF
TRBV5-1	16	CASSLGPEGRNTEAFF
TRBV6-6	15	CASSYPGGQGTEAFF
TRBV9	13	CASSGQLAGELFF
TRBV19	12	CASSRGFNEQYF
TRBV11-3	15	CASSLGGLKNTEAFF
TRBV7-2	15	CASSGGPGGIYEQYF
TRBV6-1	15	CASSEAGGTGNTIYF
TRBV19	18	CASSRSFGRAGGTDTQYF
TRBV7-2	15	CASSSRAQLRGELFF
TRBV6-1	11	CASYFNYGYTF
TRBV7-9	14	CASSPEGTFYEQYF
TRBV4-1	16	CASSPRALKYNSPLHF
TRBV7-9	13	CASSFRGLTEAFF
TRBV5-5	15	CASSLEPTTGNTIYF
TRBV6-5	13	CASSYRGGNIQYF
TRBV30	13	CAWSPRVAGEQFF
TRBV19	16	CASSPPGSLKNTEAFF
TRBV2	14	CATSGQGITGELFF
TRBV19	17	CASSISVFSVRNTEAFF
TRBV27	15	CASSAGERPNEKLFF
TRBV19	17	CASSRQGGMATNEKLFF
TRBV6-1	16	CASSGPTSGGADTQYF
TRBV5-1	16	CASSSRQVSGANVLTF
TRBV9	14	CASSAGFHNEKLFF
TRBV7-2	15	CASSLTAVDRRGYTF
TRBV7-9	13	CASSLLPNQPQHF
TRBV2	15	CASKLAGGVGETQYF
TRBV12-5	18	CASGLTRTGATNTGGLFF
TRBV7-2	15	CASSFGGSGANVLTF
TRBV7-2	17	CASSLARGRHLNTEAFF
TRBV21-1	14	CASSIGQGDTEAFF
TRBV29-1	15	CSVEARQATAYGYTF
TRBV4-2	14	CASSRTSGGDTQYF
TRBV6-1	14	CASSEVGEWDGYTF
TRBV6-1	12	CASSAILVEQYF
TRBV7-8	15	CASSPSDRGNYGYTF
TRBV15	15	CATSRSPDRNTEAFF
TRBV21-1	15	CASSLTVSVKYEAFF